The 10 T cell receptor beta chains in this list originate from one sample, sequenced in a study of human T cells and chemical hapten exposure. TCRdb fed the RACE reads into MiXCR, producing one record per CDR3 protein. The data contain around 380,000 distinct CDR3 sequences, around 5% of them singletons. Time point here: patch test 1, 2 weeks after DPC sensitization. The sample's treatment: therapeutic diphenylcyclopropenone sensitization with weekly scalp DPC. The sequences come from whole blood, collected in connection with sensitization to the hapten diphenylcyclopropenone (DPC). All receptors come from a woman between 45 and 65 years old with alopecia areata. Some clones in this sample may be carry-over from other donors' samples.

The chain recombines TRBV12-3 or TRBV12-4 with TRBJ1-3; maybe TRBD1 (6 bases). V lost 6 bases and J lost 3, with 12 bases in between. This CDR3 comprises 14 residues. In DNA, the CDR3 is TGTGCCAGCAGGCCCGGACAGCTTGGAAACACCATATATTTT. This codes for CASRPGQLGNTIYF.

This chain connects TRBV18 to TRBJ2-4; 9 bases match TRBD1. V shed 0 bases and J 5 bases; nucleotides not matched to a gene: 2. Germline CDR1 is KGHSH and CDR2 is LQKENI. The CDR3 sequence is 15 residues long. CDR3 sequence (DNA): TGTGCCAGCTCACCACCGGGACAGGGTCAAAACATTCAGTACTTC. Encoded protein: CASSPPGQGQNIQYF.

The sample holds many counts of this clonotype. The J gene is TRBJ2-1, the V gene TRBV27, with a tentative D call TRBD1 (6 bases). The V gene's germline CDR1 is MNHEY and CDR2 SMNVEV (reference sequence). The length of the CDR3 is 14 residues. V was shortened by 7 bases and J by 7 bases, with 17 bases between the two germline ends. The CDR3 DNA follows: TGTGCCAGCACCTTAGGGGGACCGCGGAATGAGCAGTTCTTC. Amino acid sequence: CASTLGGPRNEQFF.

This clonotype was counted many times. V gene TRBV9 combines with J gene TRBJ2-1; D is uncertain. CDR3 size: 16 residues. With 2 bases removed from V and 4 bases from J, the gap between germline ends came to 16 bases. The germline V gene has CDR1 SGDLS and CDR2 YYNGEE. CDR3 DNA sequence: TGTGCCAGCAGCGTGGGTACCACTTCTAAATACAATGAGCAGTTCTTC. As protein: CASSVGTTSKYNEQFF.

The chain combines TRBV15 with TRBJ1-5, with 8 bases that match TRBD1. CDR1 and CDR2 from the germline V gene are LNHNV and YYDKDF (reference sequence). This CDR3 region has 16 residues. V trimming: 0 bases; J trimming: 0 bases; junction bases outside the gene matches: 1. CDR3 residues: CATSRDGQGSNQPQHF. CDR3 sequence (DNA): TGTGCCACCAGCAGAGACGGACAGGGTAGCAATCAGCCCCAGCATTTT.

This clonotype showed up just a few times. The CDR3 loop reads CASSHTKLAGDTDTQYF. Here the CDR3 DNA reads TGTGCCAGCAGTCATACTAAACTAGCGGGGGACACAGATACGCAGTATTTT. The chain uses TRBV9 and TRBJ2-3, with 11 bases that match TRBD2. With 5 bases clipped from V and 2 bases from J, the junction kept 10 bases outside the gene matches. The CDR3 extends over 17 amino acids. Germline-derived CDR1 and CDR2 are SGDLS and YYNGEE.

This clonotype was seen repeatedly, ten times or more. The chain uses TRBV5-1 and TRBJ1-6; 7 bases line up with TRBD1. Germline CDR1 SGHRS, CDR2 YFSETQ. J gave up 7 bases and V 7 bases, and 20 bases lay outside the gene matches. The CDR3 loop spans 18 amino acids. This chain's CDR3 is CASANRVQGIGANSPLHF. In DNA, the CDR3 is TGCGCCAGCGCGAACCGTGTACAGGGGATCGGAGCGAATTCACCCCTCCACTTT. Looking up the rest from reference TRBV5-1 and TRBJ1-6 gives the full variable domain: KAGVTQTPRYLIKTRGQQVTLSCSPISGHRSVSWYQQTPGQGLQFLFEYFSETQRNKGNFPGRFSGRQFSNSRSEMNVSTLELGDSALYLCASANRVQGIGANSPLHFGNGTRLTVT.

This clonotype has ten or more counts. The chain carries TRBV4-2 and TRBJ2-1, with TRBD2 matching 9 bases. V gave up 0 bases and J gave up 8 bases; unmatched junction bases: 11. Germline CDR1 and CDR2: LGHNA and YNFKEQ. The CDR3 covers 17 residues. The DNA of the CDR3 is TGTGCCAGCAGCCAAGAAGGCGAGGCGGGAGGGTACGATGAGCAGTTCTTC. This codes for CASSQEGEAGGYDEQFF.

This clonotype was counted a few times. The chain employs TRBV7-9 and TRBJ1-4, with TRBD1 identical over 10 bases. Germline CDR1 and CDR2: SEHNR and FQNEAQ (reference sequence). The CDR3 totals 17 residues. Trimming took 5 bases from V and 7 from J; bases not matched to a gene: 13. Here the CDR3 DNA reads TGTGCCAGCAGCATACGTAGGTCCGGGACAGGGGCTGAAAAACTGTTTTTT. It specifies CASSIRRSGTGAEKLFF.

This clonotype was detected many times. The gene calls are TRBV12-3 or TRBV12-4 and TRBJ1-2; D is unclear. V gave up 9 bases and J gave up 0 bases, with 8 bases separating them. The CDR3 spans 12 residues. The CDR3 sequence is CASETANYGYTF. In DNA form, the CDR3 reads TGTGCCAGTGAAACAGCTAACTATGGCTACACCTTC.